This TCR beta chain was captured by sequencing in a study of breast tumors, draining lymph nodes, adjacent tissues. As for this clonotype: Antigen specificity is unknown.

Study results and limitations: Data fit most tumor T cells coming from lymph node, expanding in tumor. Compared with basal-like, luminal-like tumors shared significantly more repertoire with nontumor tissue. Data only fit, rather than demonstrated, lymph node origin of most tumor T cells. Tumor repertoires ranked between lymph nodes and nontumor tissue in diversity, with V and J gene preferences.

The CDR3 length is 17 residues. The ends were cut back, 4 bases at V and 7 bases at J, with 21 bases in the middle. From germline, CDR1 is SGDLS and CDR2 YYNGEE. TCRdb re-analysed the multiplex PCR reads in MiXCR, keeping a single row per CDR3 protein. The table has 15,000 or so distinct CDR3 sequences, 50% to 60% seen once. V usage is TRBV9 and J usage is TRBJ1-6, with D maybe TRBD1 (5 bases). Sequenced: tumor-adjacent breast tissue. The TCR was taken from a female donor with breast cancer. Some clones in this sample may be carry-over from other donors' samples. The CDR3 is CASSFRAQSGGNSPLHF. The CDR3 DNA sequence: TGTGCCAGCAGCTTTAGAGCCCAATCGGGGGGGAATTCACCCCTCCACTTT.